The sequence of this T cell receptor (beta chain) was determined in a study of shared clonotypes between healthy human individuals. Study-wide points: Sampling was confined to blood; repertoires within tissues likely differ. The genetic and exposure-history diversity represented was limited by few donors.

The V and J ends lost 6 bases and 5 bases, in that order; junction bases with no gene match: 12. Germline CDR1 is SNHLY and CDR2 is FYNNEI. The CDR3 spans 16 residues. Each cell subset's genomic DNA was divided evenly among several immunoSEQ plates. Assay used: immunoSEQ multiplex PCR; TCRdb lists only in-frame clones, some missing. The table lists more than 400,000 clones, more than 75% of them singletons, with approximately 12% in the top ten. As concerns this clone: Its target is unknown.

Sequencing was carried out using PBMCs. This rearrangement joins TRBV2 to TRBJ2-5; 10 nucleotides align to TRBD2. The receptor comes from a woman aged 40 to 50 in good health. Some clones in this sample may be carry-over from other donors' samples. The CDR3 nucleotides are TGTGCCAGCAGGGAGCTTCCTAGCGGGAGCGGGGAGACCCAGTACTTC. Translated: CASRELPSGSGETQYF.